The 26 T cell receptor beta chains given below trace back to one sample, sequenced in a study of regulatory T cells in long-lasting Graves disease. The TCR beta library used iRepertoire HTBI primers with Arm-PCR amplification of CDR3. Via MiXCR, TCRdb re-called the multiplex PCR reads, giving one row per CDR3 protein. The table has 350,000 to 450,000 distinct CDR3 sequences, approximately 10% seen once. Time point of the sample: newly diagnosed GD, antithyroid drugs for less than 3 months. Making the TCR library involved RNA that had been extracted from PBMCs. The data also belong to a second study, concerning T cells in Graves' hyperthyroidism and ophthalmopathy.

Sequencing was performed on peripheral blood mononuclear cells (PBMCs), taken at new diagnosis, from a patient treated with antithyroid drugs. The receptors stem from a woman younger than 30 with Graves disease.

With respect to this clonotype: A junction end diverges from the germline sequence, so it may reflect a read error. The rearrangement links TRBV11-2 to TRBJ1-2; D may be TRBD1 (5 bases). The CDR3 sequence is 16 residues long. Germline CDR1 SGHAT, CDR2 FQNNGV. The CDR3 protein is CASSQDGGGTNYGYTF. CDR3 nucleotide sequence: TGCGCCAGCAGCCAAGACGGGGGGGGGACTAACTATGGCTACACCTTC.

This clonotype was detected ten times or more. The rearrangement joins TRBV27 to TRBJ2-2, with a weak D call TRBD1 (5 bases). Germline V gene data show CDR1 as MNHEY and CDR2 as SMNVEV (reference sequence). The CDR3 covers 14 residues. The V end lost 5 bases, the J end lost 2 bases, and 9 bases lay between the germline ends. As DNA, the CDR3 is TGTGCCAGCAGTGTGACAGCCAACACCGGGGAGCTGTTTTTT. Its protein product is CASSVTANTGELFF.

Note on this clonotype: A much more abundant neighbour one base away suggests this may be a read error. CDR3 protein: CVSSLAVNNEQFF. CDR3 bases: TGTGTCAGCAGCTTAGCCGTAAACAATGAGCAGTTCTTC. The V call is TRBV13, the J call TRBJ2-1; no reliable D call. Looked up from germline, CDR1 is PRHDT and CDR2 is FYEKMQ (reference sequence). CDR3 length equals 13 residues.

This clonotype was picked up a small number of times. V and J are TRBV20-1 and TRBJ2-1, with 9 bases aligning to TRBD2. The CDR3 totals 17 residues. Per the germline V gene, CDR1 is DFQATT and CDR2 is SNEGSKA (reference sequence). J gave up 2 bases and V 5 bases, and 13 bases lay outside the gene matches. CDR3 sequence (DNA): TGCAGTGCTTCCGGCCATTTTAGCGGGAGCGCCTACAATGAGCAGTTCTTC. It codes for CSASGHFSGSAYNEQFF.

This clonotype appeared a few times. The chain has TRBV5-1 and TRBJ2-3, with TRBD2 matching 10 bases. With 0 bases clipped from V and 4 bases from J, the junction kept 26 bases outside the gene matches. The CDR3 is made up of 23 amino acids. Per germline, CDR1 SGHRS and CDR2 YFSETQ. CDR3 bases: TGCGCCAGCAGCTTGGGACGGTACCTCCACCAGACTAGCGGGCTCCGGGTTGCAGATACGCAGTATTTT. Protein: CASSLGRYLHQTSGLRVADTQYF.

The gene calls are TRBV6-2 or TRBV6-3 and TRBJ2-7, with unresolved D. From germline, CDR1 is MNHEY and CDR2 SVGEGT. Trimming took off 5 bases at V and 6 bases at J, with 17 bases between the two ends. This CDR3 has 14 amino acids. As DNA, the CDR3 is TGTGCCAGCAGTCTCAGCCGATCGATTTCCGAGCAGTACGTC. This encodes CASSLSRSISEQYV.

Comment on this clonotype: This may arise from a read error, as a much more abundant clone is one base away. V usage is TRBV27 and J usage is TRBJ1-2, with D maybe TRBD1 (6 bases). This CDR3 has 11 amino acids. Trimming removed 4 bases at V and 7 bases at J, with 7 bases between. Germline values: CDR1 MNHEY, CDR2 SMNVEV (reference sequence). CDR3 in DNA: TGTGCCAGCAGTTCAGGGGCTGGCTACACCTTC. Its translation is CASSSGAGYTF.

This clonotype was counted only a few times. The chain has TRBV9 and TRBJ2-3, with D possibly being TRBD2 (5 bases). V was shortened by 1 base and J by 2 bases, with 8 bases between the two germline ends. Germline-derived CDR1 and CDR2 are SGDLS and YYNGEE. The CDR3 runs to 14 residues. CDR3: CASSVYGNTDTQYF. The CDR3 nucleotides are TGTGCCAGCAGCGTATACGGGAACACAGATACGCAGTATTTT.

V and J are TRBV3-1 and TRBJ2-2, with 8 positions matching TRBD1. Germline V gives CDR1 LGHDT, CDR2 YNNKEL (reference sequence). This CDR3 is 17 amino acids long. V lost 4 bases to trimming and J lost 3 bases; unmatched junction nucleotides: 10. The CDR3 nucleotides are TGTGCCAGCAGCCCGTCCCCAGGGGGCGCGGACACCGGGGAGCTGTTTTTT. It translates to CASSPSPGGADTGELFF.

This clonotype was found a few times. V and J are TRBV12-3 or TRBV12-4 and TRBJ1-2; possibly TRBD1 for D (6 bases). Trimming stripped 5 bases from V and 3 bases from J, with 16 bases between. This CDR3 comprises 15 residues. DNA of the CDR3: TGTGCCAGCAGTCGAGAAAGTACAGGGTACTATGGCTACACCTTC. Its translation is CASSRESTGYYGYTF.

This clonotype was counted many times. The chain is built from TRBV20-1 and TRBJ1-1, with TRBD1 matching over 9 bases. CDR3 length equals 14 residues. Germline V CDR1 and CDR2: DFQATT, SNEGSKA (reference sequence). The junction had 10 bases not matched to a gene; V was cut back by 6 bases and J by 5 bases. CDR3 sequence: CSAGGDRGRTEAFF. Here the CDR3 DNA reads TGCAGTGCGGGGGGTGACAGGGGGAGGACTGAAGCTTTCTTT.

The chain links TRBV28 to TRBJ2-7; perhaps TRBD1 as D (6 bases). V lost 3 bases, J lost 4 bases, and 13 bases lay in between. CDR3 length equals 14 residues. In germline, CDR1 is MDHEN, CDR2 SYDVKM. The CDR3 region has the DNA TGTGCCAGCAGTTTGTTTGGGGGCAAGTACGAGCAGTACTTC. As protein: CASSLFGGKYEQYF.

A note on this clonotype: A far larger clone is one base from this, pointing to a likely read error. This chain connects TRBV11-2 to TRBJ2-5, with D perhaps TRBD1 or TRBD2 (6 bases each). This CDR3 has 12 amino acids. V was cut by 4 bases and J by 11 bases, with 14 bases left in between. Germline V lookup: CDR1 SGHAT, CDR2 FQNNGV. This CDR3 is CASSWGDNEQYF. In DNA, the CDR3 is TGTGCCAGCAGCTGGGGGGACAATGAGCAGTACTTC.

This clonotype was seen repeatedly, ten times or more. This chain connects TRBV9 to TRBJ1-3, with a possible D match to TRBD1 (5 bases). V dropped 4 bases and J dropped 2 bases, with 13 bases sitting between them. This CDR3 comprises 15 residues. Germline-derived CDR1 and CDR2 are SGDLS and YYNGEE. CDR3 nucleotides: TGTGCCAGCAGCCCTGACAGATCTCCTGGAAACACCATATATTTT. Protein product: CASSPDRSPGNTIYF.

There are many counts of this clonotype. The CDR3 DNA reads as TGCAGTGCAAACGGGGTTTTTGGCTCCTACGAGCAGTACTTC. Translation gives CSANGVFGSYEQYF. The chain recombines TRBV20-1 with TRBJ2-7, with a weak D call TRBD2 (5 bases). The CDR3 sequence is 14 residues long. Trimming shortened V by 6 bases and J by 0 bases, and 15 bases separated the two germline ends. Germline V CDR1 and CDR2: DFQATT, SNEGSKA (reference sequence).

This clonotype was counted ten times or more. CDR3 DNA: TGTGCCAGCACCACCGGGACAGACAGTGAAAAACTGTTTTTT. Amino acid sequence: CASTTGTDSEKLFF. The chain links TRBV12-3 or TRBV12-4 to TRBJ1-4; 7 bases are a match to TRBD1. The CDR3 consists of 14 residues. Trimming cost V 7 bases and J 7 bases; bases outside gene matches: 9.

This clonotype was recorded many times. CDR3 bases: TGTGCCAGCAGTTTATATCGTGTAGCTCCCTCCTACAATGAGCAGTTCTTC. Protein: CASSLYRVAPSYNEQFF. The genes are TRBV27 and TRBJ2-1, with D uncertain. This CDR3 is built from 17 residues. Germline loops: CDR1 MNHEY, CDR2 SMNVEV (reference sequence). V was trimmed by 1 base and J by 0 bases, leaving 13 bases between them.

This clonotype came up many times. The chain joins TRBV7-2 to TRBJ2-7; TRBD1 matches at 8 bases. The V segment lost 4 bases and the J segment 5 bases; nucleotides outside the gene matches: 10. The CDR3 consists of 15 residues. CDR1 is SGHTA, CDR2 FQGNSA, per germline. The CDR3 bases are TGTGCCAGCAGCTCCTGGACAGGGATGACCGACGAGCAGTACTTC. It translates to CASSSWTGMTDEQYF.

This clonotype came up many times. This sequence joins TRBV20-1 and TRBJ2-3; TRBD1 aligns across 8 bases. This CDR3 is 13 amino acids long. Germline lookup yields CDR1 DFQATT and CDR2 SNEGSKA (reference sequence). V was pared by 4 bases and J by 2 bases, with 2 bases of the junction left unmatched. The CDR3 here is CSATGQDTDTQYF. The CDR3 DNA reads as TGCAGTGCTACGGGACAGGACACAGATACGCAGTATTTT.

This clonotype was picked up many times. The chain links TRBV11-3 to TRBJ1-1; 7 bases align to TRBD1. J gave up 14 bases and V 2 bases, and 17 bases lay outside the gene matches. The CDR3 runs 15 residues. CDR1 is SGHNT and CDR2 is YENEEA in the germline V gene. CDR3 DNA: TGTGCCAGCAGCTTAACGTACGCGGGACAGCGGGAGCTGTTCTTT. It encodes CASSLTYAGQRELFF.

In its sample, this clonotype was seen many times. The chain couples TRBV20-1 to TRBJ2-5; D is unresolved. Per germline, CDR1 DFQATT and CDR2 SNEGSKA (reference sequence). V gave up 2 bases and J gave up 5 bases, with 6 bases separating them. CDR3 length: 11 residues. CDR3 in amino acids: CSARSWETQYF. The DNA of the CDR3 is TGCAGTGCTAGATCCTGGGAGACCCAGTACTTC.

The chain joins TRBV10-3 to TRBJ1-1; D is unresolved. The CDR3 runs to 13 residues. Looked up from germline, CDR1 is ENHRY and CDR2 is SYGVKD. V was clipped by 5 bases and J by 6 bases, with 13 bases between them. The chain's CDR3 is CAISPTNEAEAFF. CDR3 DNA: TGTGCCATCAGTCCCACAAACGAGGCTGAAGCTTTCTTT.

This clonotype was seen only a few times. The J gene is TRBJ2-5, the V gene TRBV5-1; D may be TRBD1 or TRBD2 (5 bases each). V lost 4 bases and J 5 bases, leaving 21 bases between the germline ends. CDR1 is SGHRS, CDR2 YFSETQ, per germline. The CDR3 is 16 amino acids. In DNA, the CDR3 is TGCGCCAGCAGCCCAACCAGGGTGGGGCCGGGGGAGACCCAGTACTTC. It specifies CASSPTRVGPGETQYF.

The chain employs TRBV18 and TRBJ2-7, with TRBD1 as a possible D gene (6 bases). Germline values: CDR1 KGHSH, CDR2 LQKENI. Deletions cut 2 bases from V and 0 bases from J, with 8 bases between. The CDR3 spans 14 residues. CDR3 amino acids: CASSPDRSSYEQYF. The CDR3 nucleotides read TGTGCCAGCTCACCAGACAGGAGCTCCTACGAGCAGTACTTC.

This clonotype was counted at least ten times. This chain links TRBV28 with TRBJ2-7; D gene unclear. Germline lookup yields CDR1 MDHEN and CDR2 SYDVKM. The ends were cut back, 7 bases at V and 1 base at J, with 17 bases in the middle. The length of the CDR3 is 15 residues. The CDR3 here is CASITSTDLSYEQYF. DNA of the CDR3: TGTGCCAGCATTACCAGTACAGACCTTTCCTACGAGCAGTACTTC.

This clonotype was observed a few times. The limits of the CDR3 on the DNA are not certain, so only TCRdb's listed CDR3 is given. The genes are TRBV12-3 or TRBV12-4 and TRBJ2-4; the table's D call TRBD2 went unverified against the DNA. The CDR3 comprises 20 residues, both ends counted. This chain's CDR3 is CASSLLHFSGRARAKNIQYF.